The T cell receptor beta chain described here comes from a study of cytomegalovirus exposure and HLA in healthy donors (dated by TCRdb to the late 2010s). About the investigation overall: In an earlier analysis of roughly 500 of the donors, 276 Gb of sequence data and 90 million to 120 million unique TCR beta sequences from roughly 180 million T cells were reported. An early release that covered about 600 HLA-typed donors contained about 290 gigabases of sequencing data and around 80 million unique TCR sequences. Among the roughly 370 genotyped donors, around 81% belonged to the genetic ancestry cluster associated with self-reported Caucasian donors. The study aimed to test whether cataloging public T cell receptors could reveal signatures of past pathogen exposure. The study profiled the T cell repertoires of 550 to 700 subjects by immunosequencing and related them to cytomegalovirus serostatus. A separate validation cohort of more than 100 different subjects was used in addition to the roughly 720-subject first cohort. To predict cytomegalovirus infection status, the study brought together high-throughput TCR immunosequencing, statistical association of individual TCRs with disease status, and machine learning. A later analysis re-analyzed previously published TCR beta repertoires from approximately 700 donors and added high-resolution HLA genotyping to study TCR occurrence patterns. The later analysis used no new phenotypic data to find candidate immune exposures, relying instead on TCR beta sequences and their occurrence across donors. In an earlier analysis of 587 of the donors, high-throughput TCR beta sequencing was used to judge whether each TCR beta V gene segment behaved as functional or pseudogenic. Donor age, sex, ethnicity and CMV serostatus were compiled alongside the repertoire data. In a later genetic analysis, genome-wide SNP genotypes for 398 of the 666 donors were used, and that subset was treated as a discovery cohort. Every repertoire in the discovery cohort had been generated on one and the same sequencing platform. HLA typing included class I and class II loci at four-digit resolution. Typing coverage varied by locus: roughly 620-640 donors for A, B, C, DRB1 and DQB1; more than 500 for DQA1; over 600 for DPA1; approximately 490 for DPB1. Roughly five DR-DQ haplotypes were handled as single units for association and clustering, since linkage in the cohort was strong. Among several hundred genotyped donors of the cohort, an average of approximately 220,000 unique TCR beta nucleotide sequences was sequenced per donor, of which about 18% were non-productive. What the work shows at the level of the full study, not this receptor alone: In a later genetic analysis, fewer N-insertions in productive TCRs were reported among donors in an Asian-associated ancestry cluster than the roughly 700-donor mean. In an earlier analysis of 450 to 750 of the donors, most TCR beta V segments appeared in productive rearrangements about 87% or about 30% of the time, broadly matching IMGT annotations. A later analysis associated some 17,000 TCR beta sequences with specific HLA alleles at a false discovery rate of 0.05. When HLA alleles, especially DR and DQ, strongly co-occurred, attributing TCR associations to individual alleles was difficult. The cohort was sequenced for TCR beta chains only, and without alpha or paired-chain data the features that could be detected were limited. In a later analysis, HLA-associated TCR beta chains were found to be more clonally expanded and to have lower generation probabilities than equally common non-associated chains. Across donors, most TCR sequences were observed very rarely, whereas some public TCRs were present in many individuals. Correlated functional status among segregating V segments might reflect linkage disequilibrium, but an unknown experimental factor could not be ruled out. The earlier analysis of approximately 590 of the donors excluded some 16 rarely observed V segments, including chromosome 9 orphons, because counts were too low. The sequencing pipeline was judged likely to have produced a cluster of highly shared sequence variants as a technical artifact. Because HLA typing was unavailable for some donors at each locus, only the typed subset was used in association tests. A later analysis reported that several top co-occurrence clusters appeared linked to parvovirus B19, influenza, CMV and Epstein-Barr virus. The classifier was reported to diagnose cytomegalovirus status with high specificity and sensitivity in both the original cohort and the validation cohort. The study listed approximately 150 TCR beta chains as associated with cytomegalovirus. Some IMGT-functional V segments, including TRBV6-2 and TRBV6-3, could not be distinguished by the 87-base-pair reads and were therefore excluded. The only immune exposure information available for the cohort was CMV serostatus. A few of the identified cytomegalovirus-associated TCR beta chains were confirmed in vitro to be specific for cytomegalovirus antigens. A later analysis found that TCR association rates varied across HLA loci, with DRB1 alleles showing the most associated TCRs and HLA-C alleles the fewest. A later genetic analysis associated a missense DCLRE1C variant with V-gene and J-gene trimming of TCR beta chains, and an independent cohort replicated the association. The presence/absence analyses assumed that sequencing depth was roughly uniform across donors, and that assumption may not be true. A later analysis found that most CMV-associated TCR beta chains appeared HLA-restricted, with HLA associations seemingly driven largely by CMV exposure. The authors suggested that the approach could potentially be generalized to other disease states and immunological phenotypes. A further reported finding was that TCR beta sequences accurately predicted the HLA-A and HLA-B alleles for most subjects in the first cohort.

Based on its abundance in the sample, this clone is medium-sized (0.01 to 0.1%). Its target antigen remains unknown. No much larger clonotype is one base removed from it; base qualities were not supplied. Library preparation was by the immunoSEQ multiplex PCR assay. The multiplex PCR relied on a mix of 60 forward primers for TCR Vbeta segments and 13 reverse primers for TCR Jbeta segments. A multiplex PCR assay on genomic DNA amplified the CDR3 region of rearranged TCR beta genes. The amplified TCR beta libraries were sequenced on the Illumina HiSeq System as 87-base-pair reads. On the study's bioinformatics: In a later analysis, some 80 million unique TCR beta chains were counted across the 500 to 700 repertoires, and around 10 million of these chains were shared by at least two donors. To remove PCR and sequencing errors, raw reads were error-corrected and collapsed into unique sequences using a nearest-neighbor algorithm that merged closely related sequences. CDR3 sequences were aligned to IMGT reference sequences to assign V, D and J gene segments. Each retained sequence needed at least a six-nucleotide match to both a V gene segment and a J gene segment. Rearrangements were classified as productive when the CDR3 lacked stop codons and remained in frame with V and J, and all other rearrangements were classified as non-productive. Following IMGT convention, CDR3 was defined as the stretch from the second conserved V-encoded cysteine to the conserved J-encoded phenylalanine. In an earlier analysis of approximately 500 of the donors, sequences lacking an unambiguous match to a single V gene segment were excluded. In an earlier analysis of a few hundred of the donors, a V segment was called functional when productive rearrangements were above 56.7%, and segregating when the standard deviation between donors exceeded 5%. A statistical classification framework was built for diagnosing cytomegalovirus status from the catalog of TCR beta chain sequences. In a later analysis, V and J genes were assigned by comparing TCR nucleotide sequences against IMGT/GENE-DB human TR gene sequences. Using the TCRdist pipeline, a later analysis assigned CDR3 sequences along with most-parsimonious VDJ recombination scenarios. In a later analysis, each TCR beta chain was defined by its CDR3 amino acid sequence together with its V-gene family, and reads without a unique V-gene family were excluded. In a later analysis, 500 to 700 highly shared, low-generation-probability nucleotide sequences were removed to address suspected cross-contamination and a sequencing artifact. For each public chain, a later analysis derived a clonal expansion index from normalized ranks of inferred template counts within each repertoire. In a later analysis, generation probabilities were computed with a VDJ recombination model fitted to out-of-frame rearrangements, and the resulting probabilities were checked against IGoR. A later analysis scored TCR-TCR, TCR-HLA and TCR-CMV co-occurrence with hypergeometric tests, applying a repertoire-size bias correction to TCR pairs. False discovery rates were estimated in a later analysis by permuting HLA or CMV assignments 20 times. In a later analysis, co-occurring TCRs were grouped using DBSCAN, with TCRdist sequence similarity added in when clustering inside HLA-allele-positive subsets. Co-occurrence clustering excluded repertoires with fewer than 30,000 or more than 120,000 public chains, plus five with anomalous nucleotide sharing. TCRdb stores this immuneACCESS table with in-frame sequences only. Part of the clones is absent; in the studies checked, under half of the shortfall reflects unresolved V genes, and no reason is known for the rest. V and J calls and clone size are copied from that table; D and trimming were computed from the DNA. The sample has roughly 110,000 clones on record, roughly 80% of them singletons. Roughly 2.5% of the sample comes from the top ten.

In total, roughly 710 healthy bone marrow donors made up the cohort. All cohort members were sampled while nominally healthy, although unrecorded immune exposures were likely present. The donor tested CMV seronegative, placing the donor among the 350 to 400 seronegative members of the cohort. A peripheral blood sample was collected from each donor, and TCR beta sequencing was performed on peripheral blood mononuclear cells. Genomic DNA was extracted from the blood cell samples with the Qiagen DNeasy Blood Extraction Kit. Reading the germline V gene gives CDR1 MGHRA and CDR2 YSYEKL. The germline ends are 15 bases apart after V is trimmed by 4 bases and J by 6 bases. Reading from cysteine to phenylalanine, the CDR3 counts 15 amino acids. Only CDR3 DNA is held: 45 bases, read in frame from base 1.

The sample taken for sequencing was PBMCs. This TCR was recovered from a man between 40 and 49 years old in good health and CMV-seronegative. Here the chain combines TRBV4-1 and TRBJ2-2; tentative D gene TRBD1, with 5 bases matching. The CDR3 corresponds to CASSPRRQGPGELFF. In nucleotides, the sequence is TGCGCCAGCAGCCCGAGGCGCCAGGGTCCCGGGGAGCTGTTTTTT.